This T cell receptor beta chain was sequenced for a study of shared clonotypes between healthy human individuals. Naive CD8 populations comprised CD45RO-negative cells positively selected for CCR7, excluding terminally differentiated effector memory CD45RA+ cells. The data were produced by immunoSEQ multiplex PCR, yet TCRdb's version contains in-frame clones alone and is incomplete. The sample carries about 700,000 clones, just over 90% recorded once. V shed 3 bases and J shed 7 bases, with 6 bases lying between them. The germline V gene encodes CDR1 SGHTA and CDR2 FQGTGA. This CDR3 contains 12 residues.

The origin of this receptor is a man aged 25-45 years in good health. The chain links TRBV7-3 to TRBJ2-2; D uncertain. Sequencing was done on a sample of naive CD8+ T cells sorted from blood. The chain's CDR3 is CASSLAGGELFF. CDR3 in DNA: TGTGCCAGCAGCTTGGCCGGCGGGGAGCTGTTTTTT.